These 17 T cell receptor beta chains came from one sample sequenced in a study of blood T cells in healthy people across ages. The authors ran a second PCR of about 6 to 12 cycles using a sample-barcoded 5' primer and a J-beta primer mix. TCRdb reanalysed the 5' RACE reads using MiXCR and keeps one entry per CDR3 protein. The sample contains around 800,000 distinct CDR3 sequences, 46% of which appear only once. The sample comprised blood. The receptors stem from an elderly man in good health.

Written as DNA, the CDR3 is TGTGCCAGCAGTGAATTAGCAAGCTCCTACAATGAGCAGTTCTTC. Translated: CASSELASSYNEQFF. This chain uses TRBV25-1 with TRBJ2-1, with D unclear. V lost 1 base, J lost 0 bases, and 7 bases lay in between. The germline CDR1 and CDR2 sequences are MGHDK and SYGVNS. The CDR3 is made up of 15 amino acids.

The table lists this clonotype with a few counts. The genes are TRBV12-3 or TRBV12-4 and TRBJ2-7; TRBD1 agrees at 8 bases. J was trimmed by 0 bases and V by 5 bases; bases with no gene match: 9. The CDR3 covers 16 residues. The CDR3 DNA follows: TGTGCCAGCAGTCCAAAGGCAGGGGGCTTCTCCTACGAGCAGTACTTC. It yields the protein CASSPKAGGFSYEQYF.

The chain is built from TRBV27 and TRBJ1-2; D not certain. Trimming took off 6 bases at V and 0 bases at J, with 8 bases between the two ends. Germline V gene data show CDR1 as MNHEY and CDR2 as SMNVEV (reference sequence). There are 13 residues in the CDR3. For the CDR3, the DNA is TGTGCCAGCAGCTATAGGGCTAACTATGGCTACACCTTC. It translates to CASSYRANYGYTF.

For this clonotype: This may be a read error: a much more frequent sequence differs by one nucleotide. V and J are TRBV7-9 and TRBJ2-5; 11 bases align to TRBD2. The V and J ends lost 1 base and 11 bases, in that order; junction bases with no gene match: 9. CDR1 and CDR2 from the germline V gene are SEHNR and FQNEAQ (reference sequence). There are 15 residues in the CDR3. For the CDR3, the DNA is TGTGCCAGCAGCTTAGGTAGCGGGAGGGCCGGTGAGCAGTACTTC. Protein: CASSLGSGRAGEQYF.

This clonotype was observed a handful of times. The chain recombines TRBV21-1 with TRBJ2-7; TRBD2 is the table's D call, not checked against the DNA. TRBV21-1 is reported as a pseudogene. The CDR3 covers 15 residues. CDR3: CASSTSLAGTYEQYF. CDR3 sequence (DNA): TGTGCCAGCAGCACTTCGCTAGCCGGAACCTACGAGCAGTACTTC.

V and J are TRBV7-2 and TRBJ2-1, with D tentatively TRBD1 or TRBD2 (6 bases each). The J call may be faulty, since TRBJ2-7 better matches the DNA end. The CDR3 sequence is 14 residues long. CDR1 is SGHTA and CDR2 is FQGNSA in the germline V gene. CDR3 sequence (DNA): TGTGCCAGCAGCACAAGCGGGCGGGACAATGAGCAGTACTTC. It codes for CASSTSGRDNEQYF.

This clonotype has more than one count but fewer than ten. V gene TRBV29-1 combines with J gene TRBJ1-1; D possibly corresponds to TRBD1 (5 bases). The V end lost 4 bases, the J end lost 8 bases, and 11 bases lay between the germline ends. The germline V gene has CDR1 SQVTM and CDR2 ANQGSEA. The CDR3 has 11 amino acids. The CDR3 reads CSVGGRVEAFF. Here the CDR3 DNA reads TGCAGCGTTGGGGGCAGGGTCGAAGCTTTCTTT.

This clonotype was picked up a small number of times. The rearrangement joins TRBV7-2 to TRBJ1-2; possibly TRBD1 for D (5 bases). Trimming shortened V by 7 bases and J by 4 bases, and 13 bases separated the two germline ends. CDR1 SGHTA and CDR2 FQGNSA come from the germline V gene. This CDR3 has 13 amino acids. CDR3: CASKPDTLYGYTF. CDR3 nucleotides: TGTGCCAGCAAGCCGGACACACTCTATGGCTACACCTTC.

This chain uses TRBV12-3 or TRBV12-4 with TRBJ2-2; no definite D call. The CDR3 is made up of 15 amino acids. Trimming left V 3 bases short and J 3 bases short, with 11 bases between. The CDR3 loop reads CASSFLQQDTGELFF. CDR3 bases: TGTGCCAGCAGTTTTTTGCAGCAGGACACCGGGGAGCTGTTTTTT.

The chain combines TRBV3-1 with TRBJ2-7; the D gene is possibly TRBD1 (7 bases). The end of the DNA fits TRBJ2-5 better, so the J call may be wrong. The CDR3 totals 14 residues. The germline CDR1 and CDR2 sequences are LGHDT and YNNKEL (reference sequence). The CDR3 loop is CASRLQGGERTQYF. The CDR3 bases are TGTGCCAGCAGACTTCAGGGGGGAGAGAGGACCCAGTACTTC.

The CDR3 protein is CASSAISQGGYTF. DNA of the CDR3: TGTGCCAGCAGTGCGATCTCGCAGGGGGGCTACACCTTC. V and J are TRBV12-3 or TRBV12-4 and TRBJ1-2; TRBD1 might be the D (6 bases). This CDR3 region has 13 residues. Trimming cost V 5 bases and J 8 bases, with 15 bases left between them.

This clonotype was counted between two and nine times. V and J are TRBV5-1 and TRBJ2-7, with D perhaps TRBD1 (6 bases). Germline loops: CDR1 SGHRS, CDR2 YFSETQ. Trimming cost V 4 bases and J 2 bases, with 16 bases left between them. This CDR3 contains 15 residues. CDR3 sequence: CASSGSRDTAYEQYF. In DNA form, the CDR3 reads TGCGCCAGCAGCGGCTCTAGGGACACCGCCTACGAGCAGTACTTC.

As to this clonotype: A much larger clone is a single base away; this may be a read error. The chain combines TRBV7-3 with TRBJ2-7; 15 nucleotides match TRBD2. In germline, CDR1 is SGHTA, CDR2 FQGTGA. The CDR3 spans 16 residues. V gave up 5 bases and J gave up 7 bases; unmatched junction bases: 9. In DNA, the CDR3 is TGTGCCAGCAGCCGAGGGACTAGCGGGAGGTTGCCAGAGCAGTACTTC. This encodes CASSRGTSGRLPEQYF.

This clonotype was detected only a few times. The rearrangement joins TRBV29-1 to TRBJ1-5, with D maybe TRBD1 (5 bases). The CDR3 has 13 amino acids. Germline V gene data show CDR1 as SQVTM and CDR2 as ANQGSEA. Trimming stripped 7 bases from V and 1 base from J, with 11 bases between. As DNA, the CDR3 is TGCAGCGGGGGGGACGGGAGCAATCAGCCCCAGCATTTT. It translates to CSGGDGSNQPQHF.

This clonotype was recorded once. The chain combines TRBV18 with TRBJ2-5; a possible D gene is TRBD2 (6 bases). The CDR3 is 14 residues long. Trimming took off 3 bases at V and 3 bases at J, with 11 bases between the two ends. Germline lookup yields CDR1 KGHSH and CDR2 LQKENI. CDR3 DNA sequence: TGTGCCAGCTCACCGGCGGGAACCGAAGAGACCCAGTACTTC. Protein product: CASSPAGTEETQYF.

The CDR3 DNA sequence: TGCAGCGTTGACGGGACTTACAATGAGCAGTTCTTC. It codes for CSVDGTYNEQFF. The chain combines TRBV29-1 with TRBJ2-1, with D possibly matching TRBD2 (6 bases). The germline V and J ends were trimmed by 3 bases and 4 bases, with 7 bases remaining between them. The CDR3 is made up of 12 amino acids. CDR1 SQVTM and CDR2 ANQGSEA come from the germline V gene.

A single count supports this clonotype. The chain uses TRBV20-1 and TRBJ2-5, with D possibly TRBD1 on 6 matching bases. V was pared by 6 bases and J by 5 bases, with 19 bases between. The CDR3 has 14 residues. The germline gives CDR1 DFQATT, CDR2 SNEGSKA (reference sequence). The CDR3 protein is CSASQGQGIETQYF. CDR3 in DNA: TGCAGTGCCTCTCAGGGGCAGGGAATCGAGACCCAGTACTTC.